This is a list of T cell receptor beta chains from one sample in a study of Graves' ophthalmopathy and Graves' hyperthyroidism. TCRdb redid the calling of the multiplex PCR reads with MiXCR, one entry per CDR3 protein. The table includes 170,000 or so distinct CDR3 sequences, less than 45% detected once. The sample taken for sequencing was peripheral blood. All receptors derive from a woman in her thirties or forties with Graves' ophthalmopathy. The CDR3 runs from the conserved cysteine through the conserved F or W. The D gene is left open where the match is weak. Expanded clones get a size class; other rows say once, few or many, or leave the size out.

j_call clone_size d_call v_call cdr3_nt cdr3_aa
TRBJ1-1 NA NA TRBV7-2 TGTGCCAGCAGCAAAGGTGGCACTGAAGCTTTCTTT CASSKGGTEAFF
TRBJ1-6 many NA TRBV13 TGTGCCAGCAGCTTGTCAGGATTGAATAATTCACCCCTCCACTTT CASSLSGLNNSPLHF
TRBJ1-2 NA NA TRBV7-2 TGTGCCAGCAGTTCCCTCGGCCTGGCAAACTATGGCTACACCTTC CASSSLGLANYGYTF
TRBJ2-7 NA TRBD1 TRBV25-1 TGTGCCAGCAGGAAGGTAGGGACAGGGACCTACGAGCAGTACTTC CASRKVGTGTYEQYF
TRBJ2-7 NA TRBD1 TRBV2 TGTGCCAGCAGGGCAGGGAGGACAGGGATCGAGCAGTACTTC CASRAGRTGIEQYF
TRBJ1-1 NA NA TRBV28 TGTGCCAACAGTTCCCTCATGAACACTGAAGCTTTCTTT CANSSLMNTEAFF
TRBJ1-5 NA NA TRBV6-1 TGTGCCAGCAGAAGTTCGGTGCTCAATCAGCCCCAGCATTTT CASRSSVLNQPQHF
TRBJ1-1 few NA TRBV7-3 TGTGCCAGCAGCTTAAGGGCAGGTGGAGACACTGAAGCTTTCTTT CASSLRAGGDTEAFF
TRBJ2-1 NA NA TRBV7-8 TGTGCCAGCAGCCCAGGTACAGGGCAAGATGAGCAGTTCTTC CASSPGTGQDEQFF
TRBJ1-5 many NA TRBV12-3/TRBV12-4 TGTGCCAGCAGTTTTCTCGGGTCGGTTGGTCAGCCCCAGCATTTT CASSFLGSVGQPQHF
TRBJ2-2 many NA TRBV7-6 TGTGCCAGCAGCCCGGGACACGGTTTCACCGGGGAGCTGTTTTTT CASSPGHGFTGELFF
TRBJ1-6 few NA TRBV28 TGTGCCAGCTGGGGGGGTTATAATTCACCCCTCCACTTT CASWGGYNSPLHF
TRBJ2-5 once NA TRBV5-1 TGCGCCAGCAGCTTGGCCTCGAGACACCGTTACCAAGAGACCCAGTACTTC CASSLASRHRYQETQYF
TRBJ1-1 many NA TRBV20-1 TGCAGTGCTAGAGATGGGCTCCGGAGCACTGAAGCTTTCTTT CSARDGLRSTEAFF
TRBJ1-2 many TRBD1 TRBV9 TGTGCCAGCAGCGTCAGAGACAGGGGCGAGTATGGCTACACCTTC CASSVRDRGEYGYTF
TRBJ2-7 few NA TRBV20-1 TGCAGTGCTAGGGCCCCCGGGACCCACTACGAGCAGTACTTC CSARAPGTHYEQYF
TRBJ2-4 many NA TRBV29-1 TGCAGCGGGGAGTGGGGAGGTTTTTTGGGCTTC CSGEWGGFLGF
TRBJ2-3 many NA TRBV7-2 TGTGCCAGCAGCTATAGCGGGCCTGACGGACAGCGAGGAGAGTATTTT CASSYSGPDGQRGEYF
TRBJ2-7 NA NA TRBV6-1 TGTGCCAGCAGCGCGGAGGGCTGGGACGAGCAGTACTTC CASSAEGWDEQYF
TRBJ2-6 many NA TRBV28 TGTGCCAGCAGTCTCAGCTCTGGGGCCAACGTCCTGACTTTC CASSLSSGANVLTF
TRBJ2-7 NA TRBD2 TRBV2 TGTGCCAGCAGTGAAGAGGCTAGCGGGAGTTACGAGCAGTACTTC CASSEEASGSYEQYF
TRBJ1-1 many NA TRBV28 TGTGTCAGCGAAGCAGGGTTCGGCACTGAAGCTTTCTTT CVSEAGFGTEAFF
TRBJ2-5 many TRBD1 TRBV5-6 TGTGCCAGCAGCTTTCGGGACAGGGGTCCGGAGACCCAGTACTTC CASSFRDRGPETQYF
TRBJ2-2 NA NA TRBV6-1 TGTGCCAGCAGTCCTGACTTCTACGCGAACACCGGGGAGCTGTTTTTT CASSPDFYANTGELFF
TRBJ1-5 many TRBD1 TRBV12-3/TRBV12-4 TGTGCCAGCAGTAGGGCTATACTGTGGGACAGGGGGCATGACCAGCCCCAGCATTTT CASSRAILWDRGHDQPQHF
TRBJ2-5 NA NA TRBV20-1 TGCAGTGCTAGAGAGGGGCTGACCCAGTACTTC CSAREGLTQYF
TRBJ1-1 many NA TRBV29-1 TGCAGCGCCCCAGGTGCGAACACTGAAGCTTTCTTT CSAPGANTEAFF
TRBJ1-2 many NA TRBV28 TGTGCCAGCAGCTTAGGCCTTTATGGCTACACCTTC CASSLGLYGYTF